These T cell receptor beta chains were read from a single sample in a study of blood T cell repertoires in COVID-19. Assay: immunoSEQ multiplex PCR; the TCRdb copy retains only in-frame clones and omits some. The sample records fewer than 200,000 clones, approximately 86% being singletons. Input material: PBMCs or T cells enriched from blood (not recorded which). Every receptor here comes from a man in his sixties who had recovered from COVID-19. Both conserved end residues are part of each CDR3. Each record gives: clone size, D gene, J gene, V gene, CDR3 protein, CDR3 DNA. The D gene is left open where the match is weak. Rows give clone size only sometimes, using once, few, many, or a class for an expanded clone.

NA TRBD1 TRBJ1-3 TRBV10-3 CAISVGKQGENTIYF TGTGCCATCAGTGTAGGAAAACAGGGGGAAAACACCATATATTTT
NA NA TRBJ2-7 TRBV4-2 CASSQGRAAPAEQYF TGTGCCAGCAGCCAAGGGAGAGCGGCCCCTGCCGAGCAGTACTTC
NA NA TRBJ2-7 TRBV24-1 CATSDPASGYEQYF TGTGCCACCAGTGATCCCGCCTCGGGCTACGAGCAGTACTTC
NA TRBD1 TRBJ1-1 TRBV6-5 CARRTGRPMNTEAFF TGTGCCAGGAGGACAGGGAGACCCATGAACACTGAAGCTTTCTTT
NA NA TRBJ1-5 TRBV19 CASSPPSAAASPQHF TGTGCCAGTAGTCCCCCCTCCGCCGCGGCGAGCCCCCAGCATTTT
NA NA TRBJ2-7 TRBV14 CASSLGLGGYEQYF TGTGCCAGCAGCCTCGGCCTCGGGGGCTACGAGCAGTACTTC
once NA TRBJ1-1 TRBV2 CASSEVGQGEAFF TGTGCCAGCAGTGAAGTGGGGCAGGGCGAAGCTTTCTTT
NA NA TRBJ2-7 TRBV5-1 CASSSELASYEQYF TGCGCCAGCAGCTCCGAGCTAGCTTCCTACGAGCAGTACTTC
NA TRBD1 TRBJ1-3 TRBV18 CASSPIAGGSSGNTIYF TGTGCCAGCTCACCAATCGCAGGGGGAAGCTCTGGAAACACCATATATTTT
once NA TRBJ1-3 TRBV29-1 CSATGSSGNTIYF TGCAGCGCAACGGGAAGCTCTGGAAACACCATATATTTT